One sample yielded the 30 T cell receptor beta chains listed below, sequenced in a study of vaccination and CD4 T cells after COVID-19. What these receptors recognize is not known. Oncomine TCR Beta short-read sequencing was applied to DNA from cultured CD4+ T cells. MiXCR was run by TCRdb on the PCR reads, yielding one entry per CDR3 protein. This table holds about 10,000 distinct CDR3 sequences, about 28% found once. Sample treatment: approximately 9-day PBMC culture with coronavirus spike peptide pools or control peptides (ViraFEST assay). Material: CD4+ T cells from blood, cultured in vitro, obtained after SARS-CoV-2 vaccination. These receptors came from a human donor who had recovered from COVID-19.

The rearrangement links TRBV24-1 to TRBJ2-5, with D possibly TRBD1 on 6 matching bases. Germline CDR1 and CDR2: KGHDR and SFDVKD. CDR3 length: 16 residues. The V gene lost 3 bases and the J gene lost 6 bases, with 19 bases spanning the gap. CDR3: CATSDPKTGSGQTQYF. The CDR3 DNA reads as TGTGCCACCAGTGATCCTAAAACAGGGTCTGGACAGACCCAGTACTTC.

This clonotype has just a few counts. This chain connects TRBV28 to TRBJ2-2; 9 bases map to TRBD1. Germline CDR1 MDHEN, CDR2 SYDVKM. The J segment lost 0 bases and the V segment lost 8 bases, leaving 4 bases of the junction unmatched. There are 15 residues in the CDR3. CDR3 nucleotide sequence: TGTGCCAGCCTGCGGGACAGGGCGAACACCGGGGAGCTGTTTTTT. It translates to CASLRDRANTGELFF.

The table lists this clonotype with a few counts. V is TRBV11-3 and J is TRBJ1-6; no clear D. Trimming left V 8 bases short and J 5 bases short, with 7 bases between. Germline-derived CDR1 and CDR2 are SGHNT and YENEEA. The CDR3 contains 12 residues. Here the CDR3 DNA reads TGTGCCAGCCCGCCAGATAATTCACCCCTCCACTTT. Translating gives CASPPDNSPLHF.

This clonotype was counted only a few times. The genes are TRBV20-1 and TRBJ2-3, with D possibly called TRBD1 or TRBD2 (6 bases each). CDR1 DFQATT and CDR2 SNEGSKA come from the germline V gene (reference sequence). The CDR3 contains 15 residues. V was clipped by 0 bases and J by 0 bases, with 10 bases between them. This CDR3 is CSAREGGISTDTQYF. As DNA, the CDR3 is TGCAGTGCTAGAGAAGGGGGGATAAGCACAGATACGCAGTATTTT.

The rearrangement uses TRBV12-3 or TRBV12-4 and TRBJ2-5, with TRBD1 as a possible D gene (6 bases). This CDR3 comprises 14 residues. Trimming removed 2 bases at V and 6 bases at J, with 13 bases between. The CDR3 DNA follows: TGTGCCAGCAGTTTAATACAGGGTGGGCAGACCCAGTACTTC. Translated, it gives CASSLIQGGQTQYF.

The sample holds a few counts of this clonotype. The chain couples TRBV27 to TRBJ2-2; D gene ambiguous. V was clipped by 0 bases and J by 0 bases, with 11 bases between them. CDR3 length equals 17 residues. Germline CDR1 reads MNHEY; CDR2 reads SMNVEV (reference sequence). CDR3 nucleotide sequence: TGTGCCAGCAGTTTATCGACCCGGAGTACGAACACCGGGGAGCTGTTTTTT. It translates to CASSLSTRSTNTGELFF.

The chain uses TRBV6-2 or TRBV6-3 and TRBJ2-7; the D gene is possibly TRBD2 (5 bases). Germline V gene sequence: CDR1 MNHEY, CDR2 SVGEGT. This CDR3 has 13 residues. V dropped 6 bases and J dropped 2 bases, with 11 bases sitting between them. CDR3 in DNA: TGTGCCAGCAGGCCCACGGGGACCTACGAGCAGTACTTC. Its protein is CASRPTGTYEQYF.

The CDR3 protein is CASVRGPLSYNEQFF. CDR3 DNA sequence: TGTGCCAGCGTGAGGGGGCCCTTATCCTACAATGAGCAGTTCTTC. The rearrangement links TRBV7-2 to TRBJ2-1, with 7 bases identical to TRBD1. CDR3 length: 15 amino acids. V lost 8 bases, J lost 1 base, and 8 bases stayed unmatched. Per germline, CDR1 SGHTA and CDR2 FQGNSA.

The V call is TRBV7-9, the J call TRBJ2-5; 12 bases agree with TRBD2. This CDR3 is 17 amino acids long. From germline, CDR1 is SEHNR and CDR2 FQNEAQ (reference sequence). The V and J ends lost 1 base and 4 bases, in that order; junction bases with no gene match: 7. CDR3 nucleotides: TGTGCCAGCAGCTTAGGCTTACCGGGACTAGCGGGAGAGACCCAGTACTTC. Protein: CASSLGLPGLAGETQYF.

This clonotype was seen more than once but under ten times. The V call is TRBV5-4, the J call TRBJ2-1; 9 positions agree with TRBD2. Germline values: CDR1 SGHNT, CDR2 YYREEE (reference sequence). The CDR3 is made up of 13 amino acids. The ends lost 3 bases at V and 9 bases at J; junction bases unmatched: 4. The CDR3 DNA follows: TGTGCCAGCAGCTGGATTAGCGGGGGTGAGCAGTTCTTC. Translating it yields CASSWISGGEQFF.

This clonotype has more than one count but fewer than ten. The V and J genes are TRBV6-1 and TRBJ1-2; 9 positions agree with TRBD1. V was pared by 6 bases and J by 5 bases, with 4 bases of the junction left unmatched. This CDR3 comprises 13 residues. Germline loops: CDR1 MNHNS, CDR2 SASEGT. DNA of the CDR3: TGTGCCAGCAGCCCGGACAGGGGATATGGCTACACCTTC. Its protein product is CASSPDRGYGYTF.

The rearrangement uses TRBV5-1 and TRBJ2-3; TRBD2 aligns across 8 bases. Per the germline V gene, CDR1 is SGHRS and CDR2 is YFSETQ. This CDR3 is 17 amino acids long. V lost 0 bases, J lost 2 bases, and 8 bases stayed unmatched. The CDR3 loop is CASSLGYSGTYTDTQYF. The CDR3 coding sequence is TGCGCCAGCAGCTTGGGGTATAGCGGGACTTACACAGATACGCAGTATTTT. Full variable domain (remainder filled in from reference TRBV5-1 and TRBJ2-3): KAGVTQTPRYLIKTRGQQVTLSCSPISGHRSVSWYQQTPGQGLQFLFEYFSETQRNKGNFPGRFSGRQFSNSRSEMNVSTLELGDSALYLCASSLGYSGTYTDTQYFGPGTRLTVL.

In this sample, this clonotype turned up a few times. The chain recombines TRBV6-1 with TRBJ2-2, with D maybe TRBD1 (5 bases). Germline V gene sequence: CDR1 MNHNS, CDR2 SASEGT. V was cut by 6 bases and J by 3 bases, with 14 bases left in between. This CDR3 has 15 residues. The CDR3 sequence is CASRQDLPDTGELFF. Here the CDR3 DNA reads TGTGCCAGCAGACAGGACCTCCCCGACACCGGGGAGCTGTTTTTT.

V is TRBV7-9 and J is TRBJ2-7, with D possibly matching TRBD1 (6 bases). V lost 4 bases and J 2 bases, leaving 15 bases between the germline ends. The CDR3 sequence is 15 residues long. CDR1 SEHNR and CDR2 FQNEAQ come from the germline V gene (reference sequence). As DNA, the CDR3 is TGTGCCAGCAGCTCGACAGGACCCCCAACCTACGAGCAGTACTTC. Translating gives CASSSTGPPTYEQYF.

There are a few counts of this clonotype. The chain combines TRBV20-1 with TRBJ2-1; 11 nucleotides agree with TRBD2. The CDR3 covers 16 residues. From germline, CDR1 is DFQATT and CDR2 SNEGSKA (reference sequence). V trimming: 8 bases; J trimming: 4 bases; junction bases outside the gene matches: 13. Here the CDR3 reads CSPPPLTSGTYNEQFF. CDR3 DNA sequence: TGCAGTCCTCCTCCCCTGACTAGCGGGACTTACAATGAGCAGTTCTTC.

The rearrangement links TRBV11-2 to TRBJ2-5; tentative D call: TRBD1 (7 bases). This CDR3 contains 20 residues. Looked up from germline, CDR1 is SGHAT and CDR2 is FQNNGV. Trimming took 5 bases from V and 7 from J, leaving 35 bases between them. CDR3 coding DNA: TGTGCCAGCAGCCGCCGACTAGGTAGCACCTCCGGGACAGAGGGCGGGACCCAGTACTTC. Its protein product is CASSRRLGSTSGTEGGTQYF.

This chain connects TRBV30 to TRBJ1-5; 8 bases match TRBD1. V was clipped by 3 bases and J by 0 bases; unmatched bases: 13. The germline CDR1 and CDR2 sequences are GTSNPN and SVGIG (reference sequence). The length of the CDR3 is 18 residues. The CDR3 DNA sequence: TGTGCCTGGAGACCCCGGACAGGGTGGATGGGTAGCAATCAGCCCCAGCATTTT. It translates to CAWRPRTGWMGSNQPQHF.

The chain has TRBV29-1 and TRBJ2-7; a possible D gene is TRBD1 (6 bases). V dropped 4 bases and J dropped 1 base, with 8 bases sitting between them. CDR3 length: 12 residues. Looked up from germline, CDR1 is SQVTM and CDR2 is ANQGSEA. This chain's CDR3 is CSVAGQSYEQYF. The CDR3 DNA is TGCAGCGTTGCAGGACAGTCCTACGAGCAGTACTTC.

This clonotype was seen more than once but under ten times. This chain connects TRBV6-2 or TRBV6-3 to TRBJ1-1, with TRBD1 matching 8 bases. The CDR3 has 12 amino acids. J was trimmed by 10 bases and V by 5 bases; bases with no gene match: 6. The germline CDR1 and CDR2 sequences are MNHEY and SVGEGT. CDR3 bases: TGTGCCAGCAGTCCCCCTGACAGGGGAGCTTTCTTT. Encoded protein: CASSPPDRGAFF.

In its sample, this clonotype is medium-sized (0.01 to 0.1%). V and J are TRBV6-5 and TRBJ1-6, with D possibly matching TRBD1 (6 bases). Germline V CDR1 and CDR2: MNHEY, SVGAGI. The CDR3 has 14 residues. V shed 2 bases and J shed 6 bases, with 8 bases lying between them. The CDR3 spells CASSYQDSNSPLHF. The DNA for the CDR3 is TGTGCCAGCAGTTACCAGGACAGTAATTCACCCCTCCACTTT.

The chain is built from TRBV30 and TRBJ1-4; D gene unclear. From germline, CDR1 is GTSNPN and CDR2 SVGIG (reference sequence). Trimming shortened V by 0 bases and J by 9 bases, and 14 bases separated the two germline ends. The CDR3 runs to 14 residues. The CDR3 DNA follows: TGTGCCTGGAGTGTAGGCAGCCCCGGTCAAAAACTGTTTTTT. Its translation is CAWSVGSPGQKLFF.

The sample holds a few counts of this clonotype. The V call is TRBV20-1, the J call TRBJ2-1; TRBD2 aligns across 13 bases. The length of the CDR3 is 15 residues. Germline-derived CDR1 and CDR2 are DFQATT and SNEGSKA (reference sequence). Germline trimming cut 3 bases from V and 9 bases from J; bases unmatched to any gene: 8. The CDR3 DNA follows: TGCAGTGCTAGTGCTACTAGCGGGAGGGTGGGTGAGCAGTTCTTC. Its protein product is CSASATSGRVGEQFF.

As DNA, the CDR3 is TGCAGTGCTGCCGTCGGACTAGCGGGAGGGACCTACAATGAGCAGTTCTTC. Translated: CSAAVGLAGGTYNEQFF. The genes are TRBV20-1 and TRBJ2-1; 15 positions agree with TRBD2. The CDR3 totals 17 residues. Germline V gives CDR1 DFQATT, CDR2 SNEGSKA (reference sequence). The V gene end was trimmed by 5 bases and the J gene end by 2 bases; junction bases not matched to a gene: 7.

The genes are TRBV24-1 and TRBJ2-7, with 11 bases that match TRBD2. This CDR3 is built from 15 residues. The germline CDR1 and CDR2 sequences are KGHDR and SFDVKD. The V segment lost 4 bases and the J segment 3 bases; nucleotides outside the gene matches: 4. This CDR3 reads CATSETTSGVYEQYF. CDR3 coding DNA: TGTGCCACCAGTGAGACGACTAGCGGGGTCTACGAGCAGTACTTC.

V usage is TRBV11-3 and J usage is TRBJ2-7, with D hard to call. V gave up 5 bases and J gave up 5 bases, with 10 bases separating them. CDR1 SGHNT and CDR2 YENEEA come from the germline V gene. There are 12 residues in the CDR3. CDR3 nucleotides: TGTGCCAGCAGCAAAGGCGGCAACGAGCAGTACTTC. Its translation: CASSKGGNEQYF.

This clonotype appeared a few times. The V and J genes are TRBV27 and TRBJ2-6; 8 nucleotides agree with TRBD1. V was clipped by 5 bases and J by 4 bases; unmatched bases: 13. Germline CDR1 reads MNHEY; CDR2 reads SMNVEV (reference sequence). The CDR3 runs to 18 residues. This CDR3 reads CASSPLGQVKPGANVLTF. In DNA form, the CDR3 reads TGTGCCAGCAGTCCCCTGGGACAGGTCAAGCCCGGGGCCAACGTCCTGACTTTC.

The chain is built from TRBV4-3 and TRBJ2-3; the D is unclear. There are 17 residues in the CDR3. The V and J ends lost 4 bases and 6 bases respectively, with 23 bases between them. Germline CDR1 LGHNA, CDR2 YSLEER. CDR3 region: CASSRSAARSVADTQYF. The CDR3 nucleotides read TGCGCCAGCAGCCGGAGTGCGGCCCGGTCCGTCGCGGATACGCAGTATTTT.

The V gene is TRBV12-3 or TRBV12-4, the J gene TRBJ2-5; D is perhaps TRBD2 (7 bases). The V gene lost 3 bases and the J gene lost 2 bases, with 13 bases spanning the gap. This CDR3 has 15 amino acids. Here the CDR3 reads CASSFGGGPQETQYF. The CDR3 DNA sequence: TGTGCCAGCAGTTTTGGCGGGGGCCCTCAAGAGACCCAGTACTTC.

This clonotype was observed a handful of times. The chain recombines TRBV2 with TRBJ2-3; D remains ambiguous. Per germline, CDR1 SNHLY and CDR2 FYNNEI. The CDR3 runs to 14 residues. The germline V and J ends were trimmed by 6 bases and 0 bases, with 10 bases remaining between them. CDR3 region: CASRRRPSTDTQYF. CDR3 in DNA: TGTGCCAGCAGGCGGCGCCCTAGCACAGATACGCAGTATTTT. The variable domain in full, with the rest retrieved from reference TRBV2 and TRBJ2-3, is EPEVTQTPSHQVTQMGQEVILRCVPISNHLYFYWYRQILGQKVEFLVSFYNNEISEKSEIFDDQFSVERPDGSNFTLKIRSTKLEDSAMYFCASRRRPSTDTQYFGPGTRLTVL.

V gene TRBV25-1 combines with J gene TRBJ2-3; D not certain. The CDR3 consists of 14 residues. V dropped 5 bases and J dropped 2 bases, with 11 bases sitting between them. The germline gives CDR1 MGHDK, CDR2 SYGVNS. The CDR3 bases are TGTGCCAGCAGTTTCGTCGGCCTCACAGATACGCAGTATTTT. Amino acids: CASSFVGLTDTQYF.